Listed below are T cell receptor beta chains from one sample, sequenced in a study of response to subunit inactivated influenza vaccine. TCRdb passed the RT-PCR reads through MiXCR, listing each CDR3 protein once. Here the sample spans about 540,000 distinct CDR3 sequences, roughly 25% being singletons. This sample was shared with a second study, whose subject was T cells expressing NK-cell markers.

This material consisted of CD4+ T cells sorted from PBMCs, taken approximately 13 days after vaccination. The receptors were sampled from a man aged 45-65 years who received an inactivated influenza vaccine. The CDR3 runs from the conserved cysteine through the conserved F or W. The D gene is left open where the match is weak. Only part of the rows carry a size: once, few, many, or a class if the clone is expanded.

>TRBJ2-3|TRBV20-1|NA|NA
CSAYQGSDTQYF
TGCAGTGCCTATCAGGGTTCAGATACGCAGTATTTT
>TRBJ2-1|TRBV27|TRBD2|NA
CASSLSRTGGSSYNEQFF
TGTGCCAGCAGTTTAAGTAGGACGGGAGGAAGCTCCTACAATGAGCAGTTCTTC
>TRBJ1-4|TRBV5-5|NA|few
CASSNTGITNEKLFF
TGTGCCAGCAGCAATACCGGGATTACTAATGAAAAACTGTTTTTT
>TRBJ1-2|TRBV7-2|NA|NA
CASSVARGDGYTF
TGTGCCAGCAGCGTCGCCAGGGGAGACGGCTACACCTTC
>TRBJ2-3|TRBV11-2|TRBD2|few
CASSLDGTSGGIGTDTQYF
TGTGCCAGCAGCTTAGATGGGACTAGCGGGGGGATCGGCACAGATACGCAGTATTTT
>TRBJ2-7|TRBV10-3|NA|NA
CATTTSQRPYEQYF
TGTGCCACCACGACGAGTCAGCGACCCTACGAGCAGTACTTC
>TRBJ2-2|TRBV20-1|NA|NA
CSSRDAGTLNTGELFF
TGCAGTTCTAGAGATGCCGGGACTCTAAACACCGGGGAGCTGTTTTTT
>TRBJ2-1|TRBV5-1|TRBD2|few
CASSRSGGARSNEQFF
TGCGCCAGCAGCCGTAGCGGGGGGGCGCGTTCAAATGAGCAGTTCTTC
>TRBJ1-2|TRBV14|NA|few
CASSHGGRGYTF
TGTGCCAGCAGCCACGGGGGCCGTGGCTACACCTTC
>TRBJ2-3|TRBV7-2|NA|NA
CASSLQFTDTQYF
TGTGCCAGCAGCTTACAGTTCACAGATACGCAGTATTTT